A selection of T cell receptor beta chains follows, all from one sample in a study of shared clonotypes between healthy human individuals. Sequencing was performed with immunoSEQ multiplex PCR; in TCRdb, only in-frame clones are kept and a portion is missing. The sample yields some 2,400,000 clones, 90% to 97% seen once. Specimen: naive CD4+ T cells sorted from blood. These receptors all come from a man aged 18 to 29 in good health. The CDR3 runs from the conserved cysteine through the conserved F or W. The D gene is left open where the match is weak. Clone size appears in some rows only: once, few, many, or a class for an expanded clone.

clone_size	v_call	d_call	j_call	cdr3_aa	cdr3_nt
NA	TRBV2	NA	TRBJ2-5	CASKGAQETQYF	TGTGCCAGCAAGGGAGCTCAAGAGACCCAGTACTTC
NA	TRBV7-9	TRBD1	TRBJ2-7	CASSLSRQGVYEQYF	TGTGCCAGCAGCTTAAGTCGGCAGGGGGTTTACGAGCAGTACTTC
NA	TRBV25-1	TRBD1	TRBJ1-1	CASSEWDRGEAFF	TGTGCCAGCAGTGAGTGGGACAGGGGGGAAGCTTTCTTT
once	TRBV19	NA	TRBJ2-4	CASSVDAAAGNKNIQYF	TGTGCCAGTAGCGTAGATGCTGCGGCAGGGAACAAAAACATTCAGTACTTC
once	TRBV28	TRBD1	TRBJ1-6	CASSSPGTGPSPLHF	TGTGCCAGCAGTTCCCCCGGGACAGGGCCCTCACCCCTCCACTTT
once	TRBV28	NA	TRBJ1-2	CASSSPGHPYGYTF	TGTGCCAGCAGTTCCCCGGGACACCCCTATGGCTACACCTTC
NA	TRBV5-1	NA	TRBJ1-2	CASSSAPGTYYGYTF	TGCGCCAGCAGCTCTGCGCCCGGGACGTACTATGGCTACACCTTC
once	TRBV6-5	NA	TRBJ1-2	CASSYSVSNYGYTF	TGTGCCAGCAGTTACAGCGTTTCTAACTATGGCTACACCTTC
NA	TRBV7-6	NA	TRBJ1-1	CASSGRRGLEAFF	TGTGCCAGCAGCGGACGTCGAGGCTTGGAAGCTTTCTTT
NA	TRBV7-2	TRBD2	TRBJ2-7	CASSLVSSGAYEQYF	TGTGCCAGCAGCTTAGTGAGTAGCGGGGCCTACGAGCAGTACTTC
NA	TRBV19	TRBD1	TRBJ1-6	CASSKGQVGDSPLHF	TGTGCCAGTAGTAAGGGACAGGTGGGGGATTCACCCCTCCACTTT
NA	TRBV6-5	NA	TRBJ1-1	CASSYSVAVSTEAFF	TGTGCCAGCAGTTACTCGGTCGCAGTTAGCACTGAAGCTTTCTTT
NA	TRBV6-1	TRBD1	TRBJ1-5	CASSEYRGQGQFVQPQHF	TGTGCCAGCAGTGAATACCGAGGACAGGGGCAGTTTGTTCAGCCCCAGCATTTT
NA	TRBV7-9	NA	TRBJ2-5	CASSTGRKGSEQETQYF	TGTGCCAGCAGCACCGGACGGAAGGGTAGTGAGCAAGAGACCCAGTACTTC
NA	TRBV5-1	NA	TRBJ2-5	CASSRTNEETQYF	TGCGCCAGCAGCAGGACTAATGAAGAGACCCAGTACTTC
NA	TRBV19	TRBD1	TRBJ2-2	CASSRKGAVAGELFF	TGTGCCAGTAGTCGGAAGGGGGCCGTAGCCGGGGAGCTGTTTTTT
NA	TRBV7-9	NA	TRBJ1-1	CASSLKGGHGTEAFF	TGTGCCAGCAGCTTAAAGGGGGGGCATGGAACTGAAGCTTTCTTT
once	TRBV6-5	NA	TRBJ2-1	CASSYSEGSGRNEQFF	TGTGCCAGCAGTTACTCTGAGGGGTCAGGTCGGAATGAGCAGTTCTTC
NA	TRBV5-1	TRBD2	TRBJ2-5	CASSKDGRAQETQYF	TGCGCCAGCAGCAAAGATGGGAGGGCGCAAGAGACCCAGTACTTC
NA	TRBV4-3	NA	TRBJ1-1	CASSQGRTVNTEAFF	TGCGCCAGCAGCCAGGGTCGGACAGTCAACACTGAAGCTTTCTTT
NA	TRBV6-1	TRBD2	TRBJ2-7	CAFQREASYEQYF	TGTGCCTTTCAGCGGGAGGCTTCCTACGAGCAGTACTTC
NA	TRBV19	TRBD1	TRBJ2-1	CASTRQGTEYNEQFF	TGTGCCAGTACCAGACAGGGGACGGAGTACAATGAGCAGTTCTTC
NA	TRBV15	TRBD1	TRBJ2-5	CATSSGTGGQETQYF	TGTGCCACCAGCAGCGGGACAGGGGGCCAAGAGACCCAGTACTTC
NA	TRBV7-2	TRBD2	TRBJ2-3	CASSLARGLAGVTDTQYF	TGTGCCAGCAGCTTAGCGCGAGGACTAGCGGGAGTGACAGATACGCAGTATTTT
NA	TRBV7-8	TRBD1	TRBJ1-4	CASSLGQGAFEKLFF	TGTGCCAGCAGCTTAGGACAGGGGGCGTTTGAAAAACTGTTTTTT
NA	TRBV9	NA	TRBJ1-6	CASSSRTDNSPLHF	TGTGCCAGCAGCTCCAGGACGGATAATTCACCCCTCCACTTT
NA	TRBV5-1	NA	TRBJ2-1	CASSLLRIAHEQFF	TGCGCCAGCAGCTTGCTCAGAATAGCCCATGAGCAGTTCTTC
once	TRBV2	TRBD2	TRBJ2-5	CASSASGGIQETQYF	TGTGCCAGCAGTGCTAGCGGGGGTATCCAAGAGACCCAGTACTTC